This entry describes one T cell receptor beta chain. This record belongs to a study of radiation and T cells in renal cell carcinoma. TCRdb keeps only in-frame clones here, not all; method: immunoSEQ multiplex PCR. The repertoire holds roughly 120,000 clones, with approximately 75% as singletons. Time point given: blood 2 weeks post-SBRT. Treatment here: 15 Gy SBRT to primary tumor, nephrectomy 4 weeks later. The patient's renal cell carcinoma had clear cell pathology. Trimming cost V 3 bases and J 6 bases; bases outside gene matches: 4. The germline gives CDR1 SQVTM, CDR2 ANQGSEA. This CDR3 is built from 13 residues.

The chain carries TRBV29-1 and TRBJ2-3, with 9 bases identical to TRBD2. The clonotype originates from a woman aged 55-70 years with renal cell carcinoma. The specimen comprised blood, sampled from a patient whose treatment included radiotherapy and nephrectomy. In nucleotides, the CDR3 is TGCAGCGTTGATGGCGGGGGGGGTGATACGCAGTATTTT. Amino acid sequence: CSVDGGGGDTQYF.